This record concerns one T cell receptor (beta chain) sequence. The antigen remains unidentified. This sample is part of a study of post-analysis software for immune sequencing data. Overall study findings and caveats: When patients were compared with controls, five TRBV segments were more frequent, TRBV5-6, TRBV5-1 and TRBV20-1 among them.

Germline-derived CDR1 and CDR2 are MNHNS and SASEGT. Trimming left V 6 bases short and J 0 bases short, with 18 bases between. This CDR3 region has 17 residues. Unique molecular identifiers were built into the TCR beta cDNA libraries. T cells numbering roughly 1 to 10 million yielded cDNA molecules that totaled roughly 500,000. TCRdb redid the calling of the PCR reads with MiXCR, one entry per CDR3 protein. The profile covers roughly 670,000 distinct CDR3 sequences, with 59% appearing a single time and around 11% taken by the ten largest. The sequence derives from a girl aged 2 to 10 with multiple sclerosis. The V gene is TRBV6-1, the J gene TRBJ1-3; the D gene is possibly TRBD1 (5 bases). The sequenced sample consisted of blood. CDR3 bases: TGTGCCAGCAGCCCCGTTGGGACCAGGAGCTCTGGAAACACCATATATTTT. The encoded protein is CASSPVGTRSSGNTIYF.